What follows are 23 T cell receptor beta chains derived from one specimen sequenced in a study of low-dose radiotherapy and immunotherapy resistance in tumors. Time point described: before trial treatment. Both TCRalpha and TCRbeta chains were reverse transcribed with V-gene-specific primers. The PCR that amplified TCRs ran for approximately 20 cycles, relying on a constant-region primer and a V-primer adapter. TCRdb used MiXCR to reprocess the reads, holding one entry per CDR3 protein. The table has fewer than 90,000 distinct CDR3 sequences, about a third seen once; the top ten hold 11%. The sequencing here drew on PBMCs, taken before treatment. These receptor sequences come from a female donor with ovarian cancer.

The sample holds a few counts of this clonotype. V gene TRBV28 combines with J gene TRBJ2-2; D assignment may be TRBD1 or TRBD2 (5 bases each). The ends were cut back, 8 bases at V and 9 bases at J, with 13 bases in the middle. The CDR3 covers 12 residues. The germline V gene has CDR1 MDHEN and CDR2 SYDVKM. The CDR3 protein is CASQEGRRELFF. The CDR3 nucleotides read TGTGCCAGCCAAGAGGGGCGAAGGGAGCTGTTTTTT.

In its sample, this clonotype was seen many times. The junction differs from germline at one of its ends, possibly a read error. The CDR3 bases are TGTGCCATCAGTGAGTACGGGGCCCCTCCGCCCGAGCAGTACTTC. Its translation is CAISEYGAPPPEQYF. V and J are TRBV6-1 and TRBJ2-7; D may be TRBD1 or TRBD2 (5 bases each). The V gene's germline CDR1 is MNHNS and CDR2 SASEGT. CDR3 length: 15 residues.

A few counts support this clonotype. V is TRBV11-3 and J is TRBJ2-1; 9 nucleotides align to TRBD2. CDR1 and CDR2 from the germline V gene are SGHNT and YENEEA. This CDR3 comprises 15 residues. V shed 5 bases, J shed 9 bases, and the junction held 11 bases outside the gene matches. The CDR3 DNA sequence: TGTGCCAGCAGCGGGAGTCGAGCGGGGGGAGGTGAGCAGTTCTTC. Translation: CASSGSRAGGGEQFF.

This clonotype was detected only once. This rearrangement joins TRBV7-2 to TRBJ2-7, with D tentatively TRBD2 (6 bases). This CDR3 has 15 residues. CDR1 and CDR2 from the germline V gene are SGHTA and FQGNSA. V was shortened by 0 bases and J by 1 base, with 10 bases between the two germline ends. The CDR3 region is CASSLARGGSYEQYF. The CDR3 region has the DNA TGTGCCAGCAGCTTAGCGCGGGGTGGATCCTACGAGCAGTACTTC.

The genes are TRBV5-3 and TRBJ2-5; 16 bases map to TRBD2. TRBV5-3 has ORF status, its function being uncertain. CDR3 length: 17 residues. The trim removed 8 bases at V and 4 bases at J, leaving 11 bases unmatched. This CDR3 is CASTPGLAGGMGETQYF. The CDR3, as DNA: TGTGCCAGCACCCCGGGACTAGCGGGAGGGATGGGAGAGACCCAGTACTTC.

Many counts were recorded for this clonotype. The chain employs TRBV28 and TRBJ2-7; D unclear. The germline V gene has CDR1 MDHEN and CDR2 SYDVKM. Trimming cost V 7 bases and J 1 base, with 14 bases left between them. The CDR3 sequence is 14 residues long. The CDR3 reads CASTESQRSYEQYF. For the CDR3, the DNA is TGTGCCAGCACTGAGTCGCAACGTTCCTACGAGCAGTACTTC.

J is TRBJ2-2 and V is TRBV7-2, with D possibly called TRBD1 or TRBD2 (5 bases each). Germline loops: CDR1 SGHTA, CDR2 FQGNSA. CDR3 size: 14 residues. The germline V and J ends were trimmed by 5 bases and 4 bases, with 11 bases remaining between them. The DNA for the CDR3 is TGTGCCAGCAGCAGGGACGTTAGCACCGGGGAGCTGTTTTTT. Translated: CASSRDVSTGELFF.

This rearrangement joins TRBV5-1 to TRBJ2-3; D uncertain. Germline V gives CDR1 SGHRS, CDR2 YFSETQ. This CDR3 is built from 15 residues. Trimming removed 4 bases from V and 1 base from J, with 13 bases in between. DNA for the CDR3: TGCGCCAGCAGCGGCCGGGCATTTGGCACAGATACGCAGTATTTT. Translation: CASSGRAFGTDTQYF. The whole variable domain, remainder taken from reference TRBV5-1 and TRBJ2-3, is KAGVTQTPRYLIKTRGQQVTLSCSPISGHRSVSWYQQTPGQGLQFLFEYFSETQRNKGNFPGRFSGRQFSNSRSEMNVSTLELGDSALYLCASSGRAFGTDTQYFGPGTRLTVL.

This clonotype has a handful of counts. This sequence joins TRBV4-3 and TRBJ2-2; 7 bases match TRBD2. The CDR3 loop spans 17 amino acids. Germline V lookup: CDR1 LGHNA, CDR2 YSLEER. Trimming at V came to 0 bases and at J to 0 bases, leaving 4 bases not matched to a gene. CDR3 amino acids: CASSQESSGANTGELFF. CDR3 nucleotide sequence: TGCGCCAGCAGCCAAGAGTCTAGCGGCGCGAACACCGGGGAGCTGTTTTTT.

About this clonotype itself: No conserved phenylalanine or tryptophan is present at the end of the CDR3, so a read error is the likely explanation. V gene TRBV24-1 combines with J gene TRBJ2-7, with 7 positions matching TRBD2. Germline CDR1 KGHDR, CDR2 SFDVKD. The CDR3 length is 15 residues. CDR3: CATSDLLAAAYEQYL. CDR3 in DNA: TGTGCAACCAGTGACCTGCTAGCGGCAGCCTACGAGCAGTACCTC.

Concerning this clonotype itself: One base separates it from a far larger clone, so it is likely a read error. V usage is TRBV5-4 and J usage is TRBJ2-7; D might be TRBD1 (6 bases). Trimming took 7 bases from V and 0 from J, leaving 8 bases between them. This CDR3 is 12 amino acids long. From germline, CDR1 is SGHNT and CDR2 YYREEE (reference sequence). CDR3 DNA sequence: TGTGCCAGCCGGACAGACTCCTACGAGCAGTACTTC. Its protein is CASRTDSYEQYF.

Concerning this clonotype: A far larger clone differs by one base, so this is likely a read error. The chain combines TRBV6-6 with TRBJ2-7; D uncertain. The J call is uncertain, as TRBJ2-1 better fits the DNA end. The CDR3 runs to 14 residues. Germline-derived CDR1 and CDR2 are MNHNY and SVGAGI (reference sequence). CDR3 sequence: CASSYNGEYKEQFF. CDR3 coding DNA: TGTGCCAGCAGTTACAACGGAGAGTACAAAGAGCAGTTCTTC.

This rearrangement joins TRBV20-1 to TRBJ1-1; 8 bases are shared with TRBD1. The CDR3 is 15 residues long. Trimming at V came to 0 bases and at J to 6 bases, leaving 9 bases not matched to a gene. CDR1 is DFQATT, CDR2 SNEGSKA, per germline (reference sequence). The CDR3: CSARDRYRGTPEAFF. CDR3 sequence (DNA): TGCAGTGCTAGAGATCGTTACAGGGGGACCCCTGAAGCTTTCTTT.

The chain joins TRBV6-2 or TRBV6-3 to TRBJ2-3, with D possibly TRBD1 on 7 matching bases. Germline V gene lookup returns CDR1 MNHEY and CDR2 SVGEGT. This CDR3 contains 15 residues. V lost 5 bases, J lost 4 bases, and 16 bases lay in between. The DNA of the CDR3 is TGTGCCAGCAGTGAGTGGGCAGGGGGGCCAGATACGCAGTATTTT. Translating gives CASSEWAGGPDTQYF.

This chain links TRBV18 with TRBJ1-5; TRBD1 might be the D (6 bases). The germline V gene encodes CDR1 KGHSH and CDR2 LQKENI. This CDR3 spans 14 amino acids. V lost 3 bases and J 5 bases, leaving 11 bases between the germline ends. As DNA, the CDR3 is TGTGCCAGCTCACCGCAGGGGATTTATCAGCCCCAGCATTTT. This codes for CASSPQGIYQPQHF.

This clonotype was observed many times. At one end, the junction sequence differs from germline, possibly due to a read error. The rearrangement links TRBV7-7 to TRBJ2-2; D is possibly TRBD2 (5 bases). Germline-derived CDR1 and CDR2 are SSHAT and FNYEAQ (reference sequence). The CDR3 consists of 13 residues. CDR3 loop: CASSGTRPGELFF. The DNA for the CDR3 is TGTGCTAGCAGCGGAACCAGGCCCGGGGAGCTGTTTTTT.

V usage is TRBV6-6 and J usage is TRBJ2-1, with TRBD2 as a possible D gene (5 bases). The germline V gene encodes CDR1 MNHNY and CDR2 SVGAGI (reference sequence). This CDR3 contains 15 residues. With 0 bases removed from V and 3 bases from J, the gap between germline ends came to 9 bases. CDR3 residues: CASSYSASLYNEQFF. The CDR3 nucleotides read TGTGCCAGCAGTTACTCGGCTAGCCTCTACAATGAGCAGTTCTTC.

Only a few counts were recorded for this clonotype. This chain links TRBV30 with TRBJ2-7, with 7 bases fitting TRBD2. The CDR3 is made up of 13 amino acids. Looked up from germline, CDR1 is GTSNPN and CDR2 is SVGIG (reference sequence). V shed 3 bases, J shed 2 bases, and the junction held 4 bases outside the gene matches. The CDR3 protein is CAWRLAAAYEQYF. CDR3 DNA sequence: TGTGCCTGGAGGCTAGCGGCCGCCTACGAGCAGTACTTC.

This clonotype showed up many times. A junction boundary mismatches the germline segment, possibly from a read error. CDR3 amino acids: CASSLVQQDTQYF. CDR3 nucleotide sequence: TGTGCCAGCAGTTTAGTTCAGCAAGATACGCAGTATTTT. The chain uses TRBV7-2 and TRBJ2-3; D remains ambiguous. The CDR3 is 13 residues long. CDR1 SGHTA and CDR2 FQGNSA come from the germline V gene.

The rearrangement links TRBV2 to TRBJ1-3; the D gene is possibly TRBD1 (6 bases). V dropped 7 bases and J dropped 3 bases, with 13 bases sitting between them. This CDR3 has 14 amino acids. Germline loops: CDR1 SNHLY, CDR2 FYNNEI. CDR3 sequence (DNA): TGTGCCAGCATGGGCAGGGGATATGGAAACACCATATATTTT. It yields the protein CASMGRGYGNTIYF.

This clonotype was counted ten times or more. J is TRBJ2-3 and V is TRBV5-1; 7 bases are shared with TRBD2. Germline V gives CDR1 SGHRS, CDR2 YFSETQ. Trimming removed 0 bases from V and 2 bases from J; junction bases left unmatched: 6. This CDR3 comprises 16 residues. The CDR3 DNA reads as TGCGCCAGCAGCTTGGGGGCGCGGGGGACCACAGATACGCAGTATTTT. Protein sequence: CASSLGARGTTDTQYF.

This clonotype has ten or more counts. CDR3 nucleotides: TGTGCCAGCAGTTCGGCGGGAGGGCGGCATGAGCAGTTCTTC. This gives the protein CASSSAGGRHEQFF. V is TRBV6-8 and J is TRBJ2-1, with 9 bases aligning to TRBD2. The V and J ends lost 4 bases and 8 bases, in that order; junction bases with no gene match: 6. Germline values: CDR1 MNHGY, CDR2 SAAAGT. The length of the CDR3 is 14 residues.

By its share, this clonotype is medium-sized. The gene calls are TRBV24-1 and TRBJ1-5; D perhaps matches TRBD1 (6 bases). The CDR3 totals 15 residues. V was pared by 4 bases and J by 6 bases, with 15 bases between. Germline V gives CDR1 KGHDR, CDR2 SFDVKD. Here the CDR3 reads CATSDTGFGFQPQHF. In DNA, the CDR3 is TGTGCCACCAGTGACACAGGGTTTGGATTTCAGCCCCAGCATTTT.